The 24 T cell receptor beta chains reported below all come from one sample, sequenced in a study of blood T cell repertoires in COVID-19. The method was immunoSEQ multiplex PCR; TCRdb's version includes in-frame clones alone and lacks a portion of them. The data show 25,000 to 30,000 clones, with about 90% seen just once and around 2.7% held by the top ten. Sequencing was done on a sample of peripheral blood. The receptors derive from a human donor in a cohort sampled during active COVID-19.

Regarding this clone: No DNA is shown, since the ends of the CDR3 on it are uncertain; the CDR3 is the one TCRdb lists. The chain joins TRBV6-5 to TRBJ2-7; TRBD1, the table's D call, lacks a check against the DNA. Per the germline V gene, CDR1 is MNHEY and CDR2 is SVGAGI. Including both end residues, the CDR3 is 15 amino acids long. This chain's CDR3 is CASSSSPGTPYEQYF.

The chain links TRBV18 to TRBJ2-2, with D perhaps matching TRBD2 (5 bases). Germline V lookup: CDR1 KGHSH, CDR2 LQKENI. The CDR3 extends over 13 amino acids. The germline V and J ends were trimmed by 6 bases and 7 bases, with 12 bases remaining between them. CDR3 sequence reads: CASSTRGIGELFF. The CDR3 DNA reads TGTGCCAGCTCGACCCGGGGAATCGGGGAGCTGTTTTTT.

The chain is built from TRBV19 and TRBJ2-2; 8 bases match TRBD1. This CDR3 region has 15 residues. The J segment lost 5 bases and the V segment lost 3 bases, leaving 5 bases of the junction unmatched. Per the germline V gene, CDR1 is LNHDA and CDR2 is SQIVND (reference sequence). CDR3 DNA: TGTGCCAGTAGTATGGGACAGGCGGGGACCGGGGAGCTGTTTTTT. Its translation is CASSMGQAGTGELFF.

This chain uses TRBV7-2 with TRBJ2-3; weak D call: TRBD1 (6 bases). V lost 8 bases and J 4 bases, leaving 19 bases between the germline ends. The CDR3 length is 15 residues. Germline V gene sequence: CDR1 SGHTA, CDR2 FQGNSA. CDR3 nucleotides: TGTGCCAGCCGTCAAATTTGGGGGCCGGCAGATACGCAGTATTTT. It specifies CASRQIWGPADTQYF. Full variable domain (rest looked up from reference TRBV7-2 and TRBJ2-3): GAGVSQSPSNKVTEKGKDVELRCDPISGHTALYWYRQSLGQGLEFLIYFQGNSAPDKSGLPSDRFSAERTGGSVSTLTIQRTQQEDSAVYLCASRQIWGPADTQYFGPGTRLTVL.

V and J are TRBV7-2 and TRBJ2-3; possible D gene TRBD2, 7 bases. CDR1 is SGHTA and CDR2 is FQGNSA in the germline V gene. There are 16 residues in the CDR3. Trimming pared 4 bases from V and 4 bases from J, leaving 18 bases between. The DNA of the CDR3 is TGTGCCAGCAGCTCCCAGGGGAGGGGAGGGCCAGATACGCAGTATTTT. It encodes CASSSQGRGGPDTQYF.

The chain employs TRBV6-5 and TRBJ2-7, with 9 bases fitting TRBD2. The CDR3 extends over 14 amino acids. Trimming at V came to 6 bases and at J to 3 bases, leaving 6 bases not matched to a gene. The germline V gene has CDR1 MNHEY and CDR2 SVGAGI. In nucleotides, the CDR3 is TGTGCCAGCAGATCAGCGGGAGGAAACTACGAGCAGTACTTC. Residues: CASRSAGGNYEQYF.

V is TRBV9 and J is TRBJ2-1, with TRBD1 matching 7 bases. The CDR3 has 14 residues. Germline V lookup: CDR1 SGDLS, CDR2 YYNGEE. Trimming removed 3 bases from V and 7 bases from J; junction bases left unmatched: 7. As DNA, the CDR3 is TGTGCCAGCAGCGCCCAGGGACAGACAAATGAGCAGTTCTTC. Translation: CASSAQGQTNEQFF.

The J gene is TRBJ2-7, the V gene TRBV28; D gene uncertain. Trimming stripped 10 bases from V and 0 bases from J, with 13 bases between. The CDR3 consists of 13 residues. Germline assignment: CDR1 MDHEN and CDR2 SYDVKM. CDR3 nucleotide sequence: TGTGCCACGCACCAACAGAGCTCCTACGAGCAGTACTTC. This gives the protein CATHQQSSYEQYF. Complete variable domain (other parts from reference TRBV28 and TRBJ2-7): DVKVTQSSRYLVKRTGEKVFLECVQDMDHENMFWYRQDPGLGLRLIYFSYDVKMKEKGDIPEGYSVSREKKERFSLILESASTNQTSMYLCATHQQSSYEQYFGPGTRLTVT.

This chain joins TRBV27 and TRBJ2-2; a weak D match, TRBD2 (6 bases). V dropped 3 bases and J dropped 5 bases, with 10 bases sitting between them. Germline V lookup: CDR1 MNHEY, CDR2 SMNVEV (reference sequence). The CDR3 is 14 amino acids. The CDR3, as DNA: TGTGCCAGCAGTTTGGGAGGAGGAACCGGGGAGCTGTTTTTT. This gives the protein CASSLGGGTGELFF.

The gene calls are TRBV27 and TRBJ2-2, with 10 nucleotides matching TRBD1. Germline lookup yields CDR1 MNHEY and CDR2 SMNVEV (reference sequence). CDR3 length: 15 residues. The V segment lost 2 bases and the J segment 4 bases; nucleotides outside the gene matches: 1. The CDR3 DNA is TGTGCCAGCAGTTTAGGGACAGGGGTCACCGGGGAGCTGTTTTTT. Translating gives CASSLGTGVTGELFF.

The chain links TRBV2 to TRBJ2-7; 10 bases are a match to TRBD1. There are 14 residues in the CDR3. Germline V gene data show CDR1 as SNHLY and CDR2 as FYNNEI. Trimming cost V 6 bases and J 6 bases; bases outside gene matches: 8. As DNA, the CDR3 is TGTGCCAGCAGAAAGGACAGGGGGGTAGGCGAGCAGTACTTC. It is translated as CASRKDRGVGEQYF. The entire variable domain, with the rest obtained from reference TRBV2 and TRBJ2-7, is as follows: EPEVTQTPSHQVTQMGQEVILRCVPISNHLYFYWYRQILGQKVEFLVSFYNNEISEKSEIFDDQFSVERPDGSNFTLKIRSTKLEDSAMYFCASRKDRGVGEQYFGPGTRLTVT.

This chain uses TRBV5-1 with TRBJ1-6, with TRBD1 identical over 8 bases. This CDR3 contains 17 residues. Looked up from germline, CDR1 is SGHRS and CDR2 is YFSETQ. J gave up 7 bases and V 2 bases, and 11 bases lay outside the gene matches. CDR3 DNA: TGCGCCAGCAGCTTTGGCGGGGCGACAGGGGAAAATTCACCCCTCCACTTT. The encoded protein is CASSFGGATGENSPLHF.

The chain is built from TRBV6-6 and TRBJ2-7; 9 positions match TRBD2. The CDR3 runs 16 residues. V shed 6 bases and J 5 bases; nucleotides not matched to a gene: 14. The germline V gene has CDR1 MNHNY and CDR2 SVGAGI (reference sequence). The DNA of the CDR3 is TGTGCCAGCAGCACCGGGACTAGCCACACCCCCCACGAGCAGTACTTC. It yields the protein CASSTGTSHTPHEQYF.

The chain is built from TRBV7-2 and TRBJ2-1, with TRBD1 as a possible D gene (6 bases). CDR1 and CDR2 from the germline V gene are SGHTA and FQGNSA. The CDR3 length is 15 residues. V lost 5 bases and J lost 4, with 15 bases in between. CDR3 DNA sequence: TGTGCCAGCAGCCGTTGGACAGACAAATACAATGAGCAGTTCTTC. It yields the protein CASSRWTDKYNEQFF.

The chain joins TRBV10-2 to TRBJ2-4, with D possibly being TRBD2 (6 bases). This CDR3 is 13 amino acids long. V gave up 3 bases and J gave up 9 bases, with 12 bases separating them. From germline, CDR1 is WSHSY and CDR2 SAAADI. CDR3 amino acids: CASSDRGNGIQYF. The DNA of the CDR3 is TGCGCCAGCAGTGATCGCGGGAATGGCATTCAGTACTTC.

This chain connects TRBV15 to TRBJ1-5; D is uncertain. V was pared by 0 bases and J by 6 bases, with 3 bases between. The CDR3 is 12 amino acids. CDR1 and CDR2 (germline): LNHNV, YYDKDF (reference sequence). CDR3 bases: TGTGCCACCAGCAGAGACCGTCAGCCCCAGCATTTT. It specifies CATSRDRQPQHF.

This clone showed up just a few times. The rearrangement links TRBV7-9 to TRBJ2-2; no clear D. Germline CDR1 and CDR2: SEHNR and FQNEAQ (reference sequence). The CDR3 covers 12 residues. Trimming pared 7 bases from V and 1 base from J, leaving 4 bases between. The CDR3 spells CASNGNTGELFF. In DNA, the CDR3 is TGTGCCAGCAACGGGAACACCGGGGAGCTGTTTTTT.

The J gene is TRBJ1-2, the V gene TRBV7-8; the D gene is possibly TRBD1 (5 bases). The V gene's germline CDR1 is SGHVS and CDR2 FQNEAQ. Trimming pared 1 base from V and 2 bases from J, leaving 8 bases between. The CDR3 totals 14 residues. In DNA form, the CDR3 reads TGTGCCAGCAGCTTAGAGGGGCAAAACTATGGCTACACCTTC. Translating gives CASSLEGQNYGYTF.

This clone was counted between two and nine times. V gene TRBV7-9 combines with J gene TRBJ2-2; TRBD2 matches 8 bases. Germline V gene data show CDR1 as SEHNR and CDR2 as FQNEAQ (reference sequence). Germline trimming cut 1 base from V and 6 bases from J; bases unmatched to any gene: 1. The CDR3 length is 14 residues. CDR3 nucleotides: TGTGCCAGCAGCTTAGACGGGAGGGCCGGGGAGCTGTTTTTT. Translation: CASSLDGRAGELFF. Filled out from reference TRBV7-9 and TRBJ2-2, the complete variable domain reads DTGVSQNPRHKITKRGQNVTFRCDPISEHNRLYWYRQTLGQGPEFLTYFQNEAQLEKSRLLSDRFSAERPKGSFSTLEIQRTEQGDSAMYLCASSLDGRAGELFFGEGSRLTVL.

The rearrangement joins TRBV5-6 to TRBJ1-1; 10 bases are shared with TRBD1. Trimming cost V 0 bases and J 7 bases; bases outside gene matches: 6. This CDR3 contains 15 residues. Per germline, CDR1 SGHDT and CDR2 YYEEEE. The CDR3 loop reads CASSLGPWDRGEAFF. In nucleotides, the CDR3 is TGTGCCAGCAGCTTGGGACCGTGGGACAGGGGTGAAGCTTTCTTT. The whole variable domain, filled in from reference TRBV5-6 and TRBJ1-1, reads DAGVTQSPTHLIKTRGQQVTLRCSPKSGHDTVSWYQQALGQGPQFIFQYYEEEERQRGNFPDRFSGHQFPNYSSELNVNALLLGDSALYLCASSLGPWDRGEAFFGQGTRLTVV.

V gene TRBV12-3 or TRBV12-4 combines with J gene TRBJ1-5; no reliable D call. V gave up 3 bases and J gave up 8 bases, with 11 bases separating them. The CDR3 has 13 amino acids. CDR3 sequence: CASSFHIRKPQHF. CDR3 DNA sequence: TGTGCCAGCAGTTTTCATATCAGAAAGCCCCAGCATTTT.

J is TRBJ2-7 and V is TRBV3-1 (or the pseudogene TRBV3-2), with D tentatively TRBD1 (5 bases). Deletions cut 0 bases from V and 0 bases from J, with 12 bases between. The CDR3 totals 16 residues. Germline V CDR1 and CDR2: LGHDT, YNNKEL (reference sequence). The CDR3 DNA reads TGTGCCAGCAGCCAAGAACGGACACGTAGCTCCTACGAGCAGTACTTC. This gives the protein CASSQERTRSSYEQYF.

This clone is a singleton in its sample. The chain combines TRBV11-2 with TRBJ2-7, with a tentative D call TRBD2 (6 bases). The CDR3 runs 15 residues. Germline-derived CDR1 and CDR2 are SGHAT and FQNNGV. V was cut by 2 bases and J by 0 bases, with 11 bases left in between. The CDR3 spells CASSLPGTLSYEQYF. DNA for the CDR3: TGTGCCAGCAGCTTACCCGGGACTCTCTCCTACGAGCAGTACTTC.

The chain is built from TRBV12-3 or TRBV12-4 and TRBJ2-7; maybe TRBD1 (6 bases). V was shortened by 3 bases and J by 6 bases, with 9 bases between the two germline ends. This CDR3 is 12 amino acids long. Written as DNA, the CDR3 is TGTGCCAGCAGTTTCGGACAGCTCGAGCAGTACTTC. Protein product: CASSFGQLEQYF.